Presented here are 8 T cell receptor beta chains from one specimen sequenced in a study of blood T cells in healthy people across ages. Using a J-beta primer mix together with a sample-barcoded 5' primer, a second PCR was run for roughly 7 to 11 cycles. Via MiXCR, TCRdb re-called the 5' RACE reads, giving one row per CDR3 protein. The sample records fewer than 950,000 distinct CDR3 sequences, about 37% being singletons. Sequenced: blood. Receptors were obtained from a young man in good health.

Of note for this clonotype: A much larger clone lies one base from this, so it may be a read error. The V and J genes are TRBV3-1 and TRBJ2-1; D tentatively reads TRBD1 or TRBD2 (7 bases each). The germline gives CDR1 LGHDT, CDR2 YNNKEL (reference sequence). CDR3 length: 13 residues. Trimming removed 0 bases at V and 13 bases at J, with 13 bases between. The CDR3 is CASSQDQGGTQFF. CDR3 bases: TGTGCCAGCAGCCAAGATCAGGGGGGGACCCAGTTCTTC.

The gene calls are TRBV6-2 or TRBV6-3 and TRBJ2-7; weak D call: TRBD1 (6 bases). This CDR3 region has 14 residues. Germline CDR1 and CDR2: MNHEY and SVGEGT. Trimming stripped 2 bases from V and 7 bases from J, with 15 bases between. In nucleotides, the CDR3 is TGTGCCAGCAGTTACGAGGGACATTACAATGAGCAGTACTTC. This encodes CASSYEGHYNEQYF.

The gene calls are TRBV5-5 and TRBJ1-1, with a weak D call TRBD1 (5 bases). Germline assignment: CDR1 SGHKS and CDR2 YYEKEE (reference sequence). Trimming took off 2 bases at V and 3 bases at J, with 17 bases between the two ends. The CDR3 covers 16 residues. The CDR3 reads CASSFPPAVGDTEAFF. The CDR3 DNA is TGTGCCAGCAGCTTCCCTCCAGCGGTAGGGGACACTGAAGCTTTCTTT.

V and J are TRBV28 and TRBJ2-5; 8 nucleotides agree with TRBD2. J was trimmed by 0 bases and V by 6 bases; bases with no gene match: 15. Germline-derived CDR1 and CDR2 are MDHEN and SYDVKM. The CDR3 consists of 18 residues. The CDR3 sequence: CASSLGGGTGPYQETQYF. CDR3 sequence (DNA): TGTGCCAGCAGCCTCGGGGGGGGAACAGGGCCGTACCAAGAGACCCAGTACTTC.

The chain uses TRBV7-9 and TRBJ2-7; tentative D call: TRBD1 (6 bases). Between the trimmed V and J ends, which lost 5 bases and 3 bases, there was a span of 17 bases. The CDR3 contains 15 residues. Per germline, CDR1 SEHNR and CDR2 FQNEAQ (reference sequence). The CDR3: CASSLQGTDGYEQYF. CDR3 DNA: TGTGCCAGCAGCCTCCAGGGGACGGACGGCTACGAGCAGTACTTC.

The chain joins TRBV20-1 to TRBJ2-1; 8 bases agree with TRBD2. V lost 0 bases to trimming and J lost 9 bases; unmatched junction nucleotides: 10. CDR3 length: 15 residues. Per the germline V gene, CDR1 is DFQATT and CDR2 is SNEGSKA (reference sequence). The CDR3 is CSARDIGGAQGEQFF. In nucleotides, the CDR3 is TGCAGTGCTAGAGATATCGGGGGGGCCCAGGGTGAGCAGTTCTTC.

This clonotype was observed a handful of times. The chain combines TRBV20-1 with TRBJ2-1; the match to TRBD2 covers 8 bases. The length of the CDR3 is 16 residues. Germline CDR1 is DFQATT and CDR2 is SNEGSKA (reference sequence). The V gene end was trimmed by 2 bases and the J gene end by 11 bases; junction bases not matched to a gene: 17. The CDR3 nucleotides read TGCAGTGCTAGACCGAACGGGACTAGAGGGGGATTTAAGCAGTTCTTC. Its protein product is CSARPNGTRGGFKQFF.

This clonotype came up a few times. This sequence joins TRBV5-1 and TRBJ1-1; no clear D. Looked up from germline, CDR1 is SGHRS and CDR2 is YFSETQ. There are 15 residues in the CDR3. V dropped 4 bases and J dropped 0 bases, with 13 bases sitting between them. CDR3 sequence reads: CASSQTRALNTEAFF. In DNA, the CDR3 is TGCGCCAGCAGCCAGACAAGGGCCCTGAACACTGAAGCTTTCTTT.